The clone carrying this T cell receptor (beta chain) was found a few times. The V and J ends lost 4 bases and 2 bases respectively, with 17 bases between them. Germline V CDR1 and CDR2: MNHNY, SVGAGI (reference sequence). The length of the CDR3 is 16 residues. Sequenced by immunoSEQ multiplex PCR; TCRdb stores in-frame clones only, minus some. Among around 92,000 clones listed, approximately 80% were seen once. The data originate from a study of glioma-infiltrating T cells after dendritic cell vaccination. Specified time point: after dendritic cell vaccination, including at tumor progression/relapse. This chain links TRBV6-6 with TRBJ2-5; a possible D gene is TRBD2 (6 bases). The sequence was collected from a human donor with glioblastoma. The sequencing here drew on blood, taken after dendritic cell vaccination. CDR3 sequence reads: CASSSGSGGTQETQYF. The CDR3 DNA reads as TGTGCCAGCAGTTCGGGAAGTGGGGGGACTCAAGAGACCCAGTACTTC.